This T cell receptor (beta chain) was found in a study of blood T cell repertoires in COVID-19. The assay was immunoSEQ multiplex PCR, and TCRdb's table has in-frame clones only and misses some. The sample shows 200,000 to 300,000 clones, about 80% of them seen only once. This sequence originates from an elderly man with acute or convalescent COVID-19. Specimen: peripheral blood.

CDR3 sequence reads: CASSLPDKTYEQYF. As DNA, the CDR3 is TGTGCCAGCAGCTTACCGGACAAGACTTACGAGCAGTACTTC. This chain connects TRBV7-9 to TRBJ2-7, with D tentatively TRBD1 (5 bases). Per the germline V gene, CDR1 is SEHNR and CDR2 is FQNEAQ (reference sequence). The germline V and J ends were trimmed by 2 bases and 4 bases, with 12 bases remaining between them. The CDR3 sequence is 14 residues long.